This is a list of T cell receptor beta chains from one sample in a study of blood T cell repertoires in COVID-19. The table came from immunoSEQ multiplex PCR; TCRdb's copy has only in-frame clones and leaves some out. The sample records some 200,000 clones, 85% to 90% being singletons. The sample was peripheral blood. Every receptor here comes from a woman of 80 years or more in a cohort sampled during active or convalescent COVID-19. The CDR3 runs from the conserved cysteine through the conserved F or W. The D gene is left open where the match is weak. The size field is filled for only some rows; it gives once, few, many or a size class.

>NA|TRBJ2-3|NA|TRBV24-1
TGTGCCACCAGTGATGAGGGGGTTACCAGCACAGATACGCAGTATTTT
CATSDEGVTSTDTQYF
>NA|TRBJ1-1|NA|TRBV3-1/TRBV3-2
TGTGCCAGCAGCCAGACAGGATCAAAAGCTTTCTTT
CASSQTGSKAFF
>NA|TRBJ1-2|NA|TRBV6-5
TGTGCCACCACAAGGGGCTATGGCTACACCTTC
CATTRGYGYTF
>NA|TRBJ2-2|NA|TRBV24-1
TGTGCCACCAGTGCCCCGAATTCTGGGGGCACCAGTCCCGGGGAGCTGTTTTTT
CATSAPNSGGTSPGELFF
>NA|TRBJ1-4|NA|TRBV7-2
TGTGCCAGCAGCTTAGTTATAGCTAATGAAAAACTGTTTTTT
CASSLVIANEKLFF
>NA|TRBJ2-2|NA|TRBV11-2
TGTGCCAGCAGCTTATTCTGGGGGCAGGGCATCGGGGAGCTGTTTTTT
CASSLFWGQGIGELFF
>NA|TRBJ2-6|NA|TRBV11-2
TGTGCCAGCAGCTTCGGGGGGCTTGGGGCCAACGTCCTGACTTTC
CASSFGGLGANVLTF
>NA|TRBJ2-5|TRBD2|TRBV5-4
TGTGCCAGCAGCCCCGGATTCAGCGGGGGAATCCAAGAGACCCAGTACTTC
CASSPGFSGGIQETQYF
>NA|TRBJ1-1|NA|TRBV7-2
TGTGCCAGCAGTGTAAAGGCGGGCACTGAAGCTTTCTTT
CASSVKAGTEAFF
>NA|TRBJ1-4|NA|TRBV19
TGTGCCAGTACCATAAGTAGTGTTAATGAAAAACTGTTTTTT
CASTISSVNEKLFF
>NA|TRBJ2-7|TRBD2|TRBV6-2/TRBV6-3
TGTGCCAGCAGTCTCACTAGCGGTGGAGCCTACGAGCAGTACTTC
CASSLTSGGAYEQYF
>few|TRBJ1-1|TRBD1|TRBV14
TGTGCCAGCACACCAGGGGGCACAGGGCCAGCTTTCTTT
CASTPGGTGPAFF
>NA|TRBJ1-4|NA|TRBV7-9
TGTGCCAGCAGCCCGAGAGGGGGGGCAACTAATGAAAAACTGTTTTTT
CASSPRGGATNEKLFF
>NA|TRBJ2-7|TRBD2|TRBV5-1
TGCGCCAGCAGCGTTAGCGGGGGGGCCTACGAGCAGTACTTC
CASSVSGGAYEQYF
>NA|TRBJ2-1|NA|TRBV6-2/TRBV6-3
TGTGCCAGCAGCTACTTGAGGAACAATGAGCAGTTCTTC
CASSYLRNNEQFF
>NA|TRBJ1-5|NA|TRBV27
TGTGCCAGCAGTAGATACAGGGACAATCAGCCCCAGCATTTT
CASSRYRDNQPQHF
>once|TRBJ1-5|NA|TRBV3-1/TRBV3-2
TGTGCCAGCAGCCAACAGGGGAATCAGCCCCAGCATTTT
CASSQQGNQPQHF
>NA|TRBJ2-2|NA|TRBV25-1
TGTGCCAGCAGCTTCGGGGGGAACACCGGGGAGCTGTTTTTT
CASSFGGNTGELFF
>NA|TRBJ1-2|TRBD1|TRBV28
TGTGCCAGCGGGTGGGGACAGGGAAAGTATGGCTACACCTTC
CASGWGQGKYGYTF
>NA|TRBJ1-5|NA|TRBV6-5
TGTGCCAGCAGTTATAGCGGTAGCAATCAGCCCCAGCATTTT
CASSYSGSNQPQHF
>NA|TRBJ1-1|NA|TRBV20-1
TGCAGTGCTAGTAAACCGGGAGATTACACTGAAGCTTTCTTT
CSASKPGDYTEAFF
>NA|TRBJ2-5|NA|TRBV7-6
TGTGCCAGCAGGTTTGGACAGTTGGTTCAAGAGACCCAGTACTTC
CASRFGQLVQETQYF